This T cell receptor (beta chain) was recorded in a study of early T cells in non-severe SARS-CoV-2 infection. At the level of the study: It was bulk RNA from unsorted whole blood that was sequenced, and the chains were unpaired. Study findings and constraints: Using VDJdb, the matching emphasized anti-spike CD8 responses while missing private and CD4 specificities.

This clonotype was counted many times. Its specificity is unknown. V was pared by 4 bases and J by 0 bases, with 7 bases between. Per the germline V gene, CDR1 is MNHEY and CDR2 is SVGAGI. This CDR3 region has 14 residues. Unique molecular identifiers were affixed to single, distinct cDNA molecules. TCRdb ran MiXCR on the 5' RACE reads and lists one entry per CDR3 protein. The table records some 35,000 distinct CDR3 sequences, around 4% of them present only once. This sequence was found in an adult who was a healthcare worker with PCR-confirmed SARS-CoV-2 infection or an uninfected control (not recorded which). Specimen: whole blood. The rearrangement uses TRBV6-5 and TRBJ1-5; the D is unclear. In nucleotides, the CDR3 is TGTGCCAGCAGTTCGCCACTTAGCAATCAGCCCCAGCATTTT. It yields the protein CASSSPLSNQPQHF.